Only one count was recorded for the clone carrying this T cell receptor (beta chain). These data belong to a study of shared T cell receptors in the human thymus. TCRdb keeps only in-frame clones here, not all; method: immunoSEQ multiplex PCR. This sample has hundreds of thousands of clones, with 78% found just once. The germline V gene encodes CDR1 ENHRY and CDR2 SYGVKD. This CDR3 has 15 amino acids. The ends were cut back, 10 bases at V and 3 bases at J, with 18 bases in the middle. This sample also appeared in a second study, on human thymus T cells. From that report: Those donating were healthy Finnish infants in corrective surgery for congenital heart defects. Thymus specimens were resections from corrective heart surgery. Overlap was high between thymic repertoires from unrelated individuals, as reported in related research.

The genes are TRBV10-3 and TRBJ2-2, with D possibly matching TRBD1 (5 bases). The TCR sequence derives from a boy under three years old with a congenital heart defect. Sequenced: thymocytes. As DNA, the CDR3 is TGTGCCACCCTCTCCGGAGACAGACACACCGGGGAGCTGTTTTTT. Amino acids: CATLSGDRHTGELFF.